This T cell receptor (beta chain) was observed in a study of immune evolution from preneoplasia to lung adenocarcinoma. Study context: HLA loss of heterozygosity: over 5.5% AIS, less than 18% MIA, over 25% ADC, none AAH. Broader study findings: Top clone frequencies peaked in normal lung, apparently declining through invasive adenocarcinoma. Later-stage lesions appeared to have more T cells, more diversity, less clonality.

Between the mid-2010s and the late 2010s, patients underwent resection in Japan or China. This CDR3 has 11 amino acids. Trimming removed 6 bases at V and 11 bases at J, with 16 bases between. Germline V gene sequence: CDR1 DFQATT, CDR2 SNEGSKA (reference sequence). Concerning this clone: As yet, its antigen is unknown.

Assay used: immunoSEQ multiplex PCR; TCRdb lists only in-frame clones, some missing. Among just over 14,000 clones listed, more than 65% were seen once. The V gene is TRBV20-1, the J gene TRBJ2-5; D is possibly TRBD2 (5 bases). This receptor was obtained from a person aged 60-79 years with lung adenocarcinoma. The sample taken for sequencing was FFPE minimally invasive lung adenocarcinoma tissue. Written as DNA, the CDR3 is TGCAGTGCCTGGACTGGTTTCAAGCAGTACTTC. This sequence encodes CSAWTGFKQYF.